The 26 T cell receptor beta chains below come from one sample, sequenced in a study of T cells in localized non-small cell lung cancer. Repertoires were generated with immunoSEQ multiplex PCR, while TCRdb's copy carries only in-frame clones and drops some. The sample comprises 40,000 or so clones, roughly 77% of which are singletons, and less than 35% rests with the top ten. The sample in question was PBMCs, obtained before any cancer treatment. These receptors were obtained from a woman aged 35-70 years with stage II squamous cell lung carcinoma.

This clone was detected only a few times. Written as DNA, the CDR3 is TGTGCCAGTAGTATCCCCATGAGGACAGATACGCAGTATTTT. Protein product: CASSIPMRTDTQYF. The rearrangement joins TRBV19 to TRBJ2-3; D is uncertain. The germline gives CDR1 LNHDA, CDR2 SQIVND (reference sequence). The CDR3 length is 14 residues. V was trimmed by 3 bases and J by 3 bases, leaving 10 bases between them.

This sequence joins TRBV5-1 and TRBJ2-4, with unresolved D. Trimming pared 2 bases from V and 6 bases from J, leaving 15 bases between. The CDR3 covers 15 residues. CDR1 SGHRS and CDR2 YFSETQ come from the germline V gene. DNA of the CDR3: TGCGCCAGCAGCTTAGATCTGAGGACGGGAAACATTCAGTACTTC. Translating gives CASSLDLRTGNIQYF.

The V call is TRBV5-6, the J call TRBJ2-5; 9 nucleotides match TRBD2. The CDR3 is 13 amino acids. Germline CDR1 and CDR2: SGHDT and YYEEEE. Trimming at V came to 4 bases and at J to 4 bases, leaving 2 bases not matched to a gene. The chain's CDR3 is CASSLAGLETQYF. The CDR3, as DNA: TGTGCCAGCAGCCTAGCGGGGTTAGAGACCCAGTACTTC.

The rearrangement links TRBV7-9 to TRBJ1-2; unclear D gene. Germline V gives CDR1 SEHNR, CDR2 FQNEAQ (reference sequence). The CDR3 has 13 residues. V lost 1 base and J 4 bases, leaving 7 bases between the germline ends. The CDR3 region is CASSLGSSYGYTF. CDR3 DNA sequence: TGTGCCAGCAGCTTAGGGTCGTCCTATGGCTACACCTTC.

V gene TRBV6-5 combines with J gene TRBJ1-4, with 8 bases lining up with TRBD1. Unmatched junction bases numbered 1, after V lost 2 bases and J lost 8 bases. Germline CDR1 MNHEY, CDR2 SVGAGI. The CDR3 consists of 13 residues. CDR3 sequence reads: CASSYGDREKLFF. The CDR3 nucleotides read TGTGCCAGCAGTTACGGGGACAGGGAAAAACTGTTTTTT.

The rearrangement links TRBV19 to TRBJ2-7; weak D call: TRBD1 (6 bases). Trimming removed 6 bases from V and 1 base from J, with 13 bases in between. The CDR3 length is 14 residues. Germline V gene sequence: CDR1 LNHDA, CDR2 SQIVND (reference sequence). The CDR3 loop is CASSRVGASYEQYV. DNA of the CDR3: TGTGCCAGTAGCCGGGTGGGGGCTTCCTACGAGCAGTACGTC.

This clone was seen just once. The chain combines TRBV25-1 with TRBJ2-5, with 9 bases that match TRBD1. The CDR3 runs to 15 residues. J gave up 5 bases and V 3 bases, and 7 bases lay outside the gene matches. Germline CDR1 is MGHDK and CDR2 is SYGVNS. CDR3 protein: CASSDVDRGLETQYF. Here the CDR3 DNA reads TGTGCCAGCAGTGATGTAGACAGGGGGTTGGAGACCCAGTACTTC.

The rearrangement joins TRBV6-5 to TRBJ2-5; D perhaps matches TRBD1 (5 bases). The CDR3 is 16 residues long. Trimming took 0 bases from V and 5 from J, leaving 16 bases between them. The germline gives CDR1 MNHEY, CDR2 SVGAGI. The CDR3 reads CASSYSIGQGLETQYF. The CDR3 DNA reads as TGTGCCAGCAGTTACTCGATCGGGCAGGGTCTCGAGACCCAGTACTTC.

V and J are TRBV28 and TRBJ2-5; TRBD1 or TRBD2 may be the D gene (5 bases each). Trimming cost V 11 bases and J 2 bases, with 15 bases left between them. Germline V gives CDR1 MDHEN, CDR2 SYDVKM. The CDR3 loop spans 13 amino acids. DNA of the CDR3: TGTGCCTCGGGGCTGGGTTTGCAAGAGACCCAGTACTTC. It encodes CASGLGLQETQYF.

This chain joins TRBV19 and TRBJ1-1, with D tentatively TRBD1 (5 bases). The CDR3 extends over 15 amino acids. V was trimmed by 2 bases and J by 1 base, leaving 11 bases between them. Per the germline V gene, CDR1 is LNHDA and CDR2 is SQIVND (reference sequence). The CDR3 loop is CASSITGTGNTEAFF. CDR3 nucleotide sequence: TGTGCCAGTAGTATAACGGGCACAGGGAACACTGAAGCTTTCTTT.

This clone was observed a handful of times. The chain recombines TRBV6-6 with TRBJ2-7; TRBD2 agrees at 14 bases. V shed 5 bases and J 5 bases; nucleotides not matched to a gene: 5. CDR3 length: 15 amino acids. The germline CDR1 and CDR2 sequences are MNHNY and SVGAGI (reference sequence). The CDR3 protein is CASSPGLAGVHEQYF. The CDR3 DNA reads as TGTGCCAGCAGTCCGGGACTAGCGGGAGTTCACGAGCAGTACTTC.

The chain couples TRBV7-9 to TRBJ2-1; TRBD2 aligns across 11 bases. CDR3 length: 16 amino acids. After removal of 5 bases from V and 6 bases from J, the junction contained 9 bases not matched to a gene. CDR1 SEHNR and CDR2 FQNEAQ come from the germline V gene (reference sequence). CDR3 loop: CASSRPGLAASNEQFF. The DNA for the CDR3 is TGTGCCAGCAGCAGGCCGGGACTAGCGGCTTCCAATGAGCAGTTCTTC.

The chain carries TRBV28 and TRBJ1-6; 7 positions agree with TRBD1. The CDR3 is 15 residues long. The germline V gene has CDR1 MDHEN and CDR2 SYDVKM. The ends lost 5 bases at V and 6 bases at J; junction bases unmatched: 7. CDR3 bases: TGTGCCAGCAGTCCTAGGGGACAGACTAATTCACCCCTCCACTTT. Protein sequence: CASSPRGQTNSPLHF. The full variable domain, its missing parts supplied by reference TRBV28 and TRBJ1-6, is DVKVTQSSRYLVKRTGEKVFLECVQDMDHENMFWYRQDPGLGLRLIYFSYDVKMKEKGDIPEGYSVSREKKERFSLILESASTNQTSMYLCASSPRGQTNSPLHFGNGTRLTVT.

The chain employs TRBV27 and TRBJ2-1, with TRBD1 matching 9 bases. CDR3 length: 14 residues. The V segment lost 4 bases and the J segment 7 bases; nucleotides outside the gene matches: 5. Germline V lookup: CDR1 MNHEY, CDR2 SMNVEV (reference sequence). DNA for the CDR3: TGTGCCAGCAGTTCAATCGACAGGGGGAATGAGCAGTTCTTC. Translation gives CASSSIDRGNEQFF.

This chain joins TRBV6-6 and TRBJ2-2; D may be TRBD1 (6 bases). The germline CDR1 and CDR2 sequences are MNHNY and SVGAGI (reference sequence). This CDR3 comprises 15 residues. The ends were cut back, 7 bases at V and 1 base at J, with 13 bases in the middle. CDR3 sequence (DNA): TGTGCCAGCACCCGGACAGAACTGAACACCGGGGAGCTGTTTTTT. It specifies CASTRTELNTGELFF.

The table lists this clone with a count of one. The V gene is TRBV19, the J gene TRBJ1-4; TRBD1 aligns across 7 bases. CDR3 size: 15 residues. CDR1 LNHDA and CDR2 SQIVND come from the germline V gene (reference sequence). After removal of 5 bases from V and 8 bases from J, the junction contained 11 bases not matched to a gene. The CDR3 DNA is TGTGCCAGTAGTTTTTTTGGACAGGCTGGGGAAAAACTGTTTTTT. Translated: CASSFFGQAGEKLFF.

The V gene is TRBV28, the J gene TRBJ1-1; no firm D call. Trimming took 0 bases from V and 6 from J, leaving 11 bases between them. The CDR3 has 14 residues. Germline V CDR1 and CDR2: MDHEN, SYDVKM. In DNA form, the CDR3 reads TGTGCCAGCAGTTTATGGAATGCCATGGCTGAAGCTTTCTTT. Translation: CASSLWNAMAEAFF.

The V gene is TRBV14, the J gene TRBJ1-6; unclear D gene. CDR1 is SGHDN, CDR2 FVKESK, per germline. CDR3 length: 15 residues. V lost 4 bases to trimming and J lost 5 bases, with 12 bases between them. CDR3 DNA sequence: TGTGCCAGCAGCCCCCAGTTTGGGAATAATTCACCCCTCCACTTT. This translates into CASSPQFGNNSPLHF.

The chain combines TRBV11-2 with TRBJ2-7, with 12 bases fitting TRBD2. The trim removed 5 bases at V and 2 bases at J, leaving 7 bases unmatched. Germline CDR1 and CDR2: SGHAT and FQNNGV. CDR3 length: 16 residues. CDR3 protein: CASSPTLAGGTYEQYF. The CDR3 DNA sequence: TGTGCCAGCAGCCCCACACTAGCGGGAGGAACCTACGAGCAGTACTTC.

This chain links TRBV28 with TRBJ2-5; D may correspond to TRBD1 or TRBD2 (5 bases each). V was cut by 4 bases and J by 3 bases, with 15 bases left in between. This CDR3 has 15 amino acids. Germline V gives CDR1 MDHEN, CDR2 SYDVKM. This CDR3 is CASSSAGTEEETQYF. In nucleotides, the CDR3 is TGTGCCAGCAGTTCAGCCGGGACGGAGGAAGAGACCCAGTACTTC.

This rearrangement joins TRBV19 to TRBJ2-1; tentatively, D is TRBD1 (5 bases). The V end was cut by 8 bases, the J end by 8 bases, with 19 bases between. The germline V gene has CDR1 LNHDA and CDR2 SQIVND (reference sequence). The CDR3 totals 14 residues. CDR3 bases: TGTGCCAGTTCACCCAGGGTGGGTGGCGATGAGCAGTTCTTC. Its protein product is CASSPRVGGDEQFF.

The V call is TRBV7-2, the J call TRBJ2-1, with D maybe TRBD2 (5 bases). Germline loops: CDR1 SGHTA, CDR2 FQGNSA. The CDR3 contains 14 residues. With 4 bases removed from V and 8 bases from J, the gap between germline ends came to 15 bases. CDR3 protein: CASSSGLQLDEQFF. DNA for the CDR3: TGTGCCAGCAGCTCAGGACTGCAATTGGATGAGCAGTTCTTC.

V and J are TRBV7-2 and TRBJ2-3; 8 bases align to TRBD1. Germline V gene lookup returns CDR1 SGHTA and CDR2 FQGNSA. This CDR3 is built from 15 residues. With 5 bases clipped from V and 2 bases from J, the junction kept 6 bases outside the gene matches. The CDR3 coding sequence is TGTGCCAGCAGCCCCGGGACAGGACTCACAGATACGCAGTATTTT. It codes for CASSPGTGLTDTQYF.

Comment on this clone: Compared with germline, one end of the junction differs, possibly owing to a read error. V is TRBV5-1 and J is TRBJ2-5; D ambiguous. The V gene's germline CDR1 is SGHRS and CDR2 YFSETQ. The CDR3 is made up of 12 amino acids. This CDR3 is CASSFHQETQYF. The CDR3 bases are TGCGCCAGCAGCTTCCACCAGGAGACCCAGTACTTC.

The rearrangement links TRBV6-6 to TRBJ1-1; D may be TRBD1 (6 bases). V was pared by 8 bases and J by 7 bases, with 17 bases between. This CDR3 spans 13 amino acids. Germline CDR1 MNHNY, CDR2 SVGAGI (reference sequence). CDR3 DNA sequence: TGTGCCAGCGTAAGGACAGCGGAACTTGAAGCTTTCTTT. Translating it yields CASVRTAELEAFF.

CDR3 residues: CASSQQGGQETQYF. In DNA, the CDR3 is TGTGCCAGCAGTCAGCAGGGGGGGCAAGAGACCCAGTACTTC. V gene TRBV28 combines with J gene TRBJ2-5; D assignment may be TRBD1 or TRBD2 (7 bases each). Trimming cost V 5 bases and J 2 bases, with 12 bases left between them. Germline V gene lookup returns CDR1 MDHEN and CDR2 SYDVKM. The CDR3 is 14 residues long.